Presented here are 20 T cell receptor beta chains from one specimen sequenced in a study of T cell responses to AZD1222 COVID-19 vaccine. Produced via immunoSEQ multiplex PCR; TCRdb's table is partial and in-frame only. The repertoire includes about 140,000 clones, approximately 90% of them detected once, and about 9.4% sits in the top ten. The sequences come from peripheral blood, collected 28 days after the second AZD1222 dose. Receptors were obtained from an adult who received the AZD1222 COVID-19 vaccine.

The rearrangement uses TRBV7-9 and TRBJ1-5, with unresolved D. Between the trimmed V and J ends, which lost 4 bases and 7 bases, there was a span of 11 bases. The CDR3 totals 13 residues. Germline values: CDR1 SEHNR, CDR2 FQNEAQ (reference sequence). The CDR3 region has the DNA TGTGCCAGCAGCTCCCAGGATCGGCAGCCCCAGCATTTT. This sequence encodes CASSSQDRQPQHF.

V gene TRBV6-5 combines with J gene TRBJ2-3; no clear D gene. The V gene lost 0 bases and the J gene lost 2 bases, with 9 bases spanning the gap. This CDR3 region has 15 residues. The germline gives CDR1 MNHEY, CDR2 SVGAGI. The CDR3 loop is CASSYSGRFTDTQYF. The CDR3 nucleotides are TGTGCCAGCAGTTACTCTGGCAGGTTCACAGATACGCAGTATTTT.

The chain carries TRBV3-1 (or the pseudogene TRBV3-2) and TRBJ2-1; D is ambiguous. The germline V gene encodes CDR1 LGHDT and CDR2 YNNKEL (reference sequence). The CDR3 is 17 amino acids. Trimming pared 2 bases from V and 0 bases from J, leaving 14 bases between. The CDR3 loop reads CASSQNWAGRSYNEQFF. CDR3 nucleotide sequence: TGTGCCAGCAGCCAAAATTGGGCCGGGCGCTCCTACAATGAGCAGTTCTTC.

This chain joins TRBV7-2 and TRBJ2-7; D is unclear. V was cut by 5 bases and J by 5 bases, with 16 bases left in between. The CDR3 is 14 residues long. Looked up from germline, CDR1 is SGHTA and CDR2 is FQGNSA. The CDR3 DNA follows: TGTGCCAGCAGCCCCCCGGGCTTCACCCACGAGCAGTACTTC. Translating it yields CASSPPGFTHEQYF.

This sequence joins TRBV4-2 and TRBJ2-7; unclear D gene. This CDR3 is 14 amino acids long. V was pared by 0 bases and J by 8 bases, with 14 bases between. The V gene's germline CDR1 is LGHNA and CDR2 YNFKEQ. The CDR3 DNA is TGTGCCAGCAGCCAAGATGAGGTCAAAGGAAAGCAGTACGTC. Translating it yields CASSQDEVKGKQYV.

The chain employs TRBV10-3 and TRBJ1-3; D not resolved. The CDR3 contains 13 residues. CDR1 is ENHRY, CDR2 SYGVKD, per germline. V lost 3 bases, J lost 0 bases, and 3 bases lay in between. The chain's CDR3 is CAISDSSGNTIYF. The CDR3 nucleotides read TGTGCCATCAGTGACAGCTCTGGAAACACCATATATTTT.

This clone was observed a single time. V usage is TRBV30 and J usage is TRBJ2-5; 9 bases fit TRBD2. The trim removed 0 bases at V and 14 bases at J, leaving 7 bases unmatched. From germline, CDR1 is GTSNPN and CDR2 SVGIG (reference sequence). This CDR3 region has 12 residues. CDR3 nucleotides: TGTGCCTGGAGTGTACGGGGCGGGAGGGGCTACTTC. Its translation is CAWSVRGGRGYF.

The rearrangement joins TRBV7-9 to TRBJ2-7, with D tentatively TRBD1 (5 bases). The CDR3 contains 15 residues. In germline, CDR1 is SEHNR, CDR2 FQNEAQ (reference sequence). V gave up 1 base and J gave up 3 bases, with 13 bases separating them. The DNA for the CDR3 is TGTGCCAGCAGCTTAGGAAGGGGAATTTTCTACGAGCAGTACTTC. Translation: CASSLGRGIFYEQYF.

The chain links TRBV7-2 to TRBJ1-2; D is uncertain. V was trimmed by 1 base and J by 3 bases, leaving 6 bases between them. CDR1 SGHTA and CDR2 FQGNSA come from the germline V gene. The CDR3 runs 13 residues. CDR3 residues: CASSLDLDYGYTF. The CDR3 DNA is TGTGCCAGCAGCTTAGACCTAGACTATGGCTACACCTTC.

The rearrangement uses TRBV2 and TRBJ1-5; the D is unclear. CDR1 is SNHLY and CDR2 is FYNNEI in the germline V gene. Trimming pared 3 bases from V and 4 bases from J, leaving 10 bases between. This CDR3 comprises 14 residues. The DNA of the CDR3 is TGTGCCAGCAGTGATGGCGAATGGAATCAGCCCCAGCATTTT. Protein sequence: CASSDGEWNQPQHF.

This clone was seen once. V is TRBV7-9 and J is TRBJ1-1; D is perhaps TRBD1 (6 bases). The CDR3 consists of 16 residues. V shed 4 bases and J shed 6 bases, with 21 bases lying between them. Germline loops: CDR1 SEHNR, CDR2 FQNEAQ (reference sequence). Written as DNA, the CDR3 is TGTGCCAGCAGCTCAAATCTCGGGGGCGGTAGGGCTGAAGCTTTCTTT. This encodes CASSSNLGGGRAEAFF.

The chain employs TRBV18 and TRBJ2-1; possibly TRBD2 for D (6 bases). V dropped 2 bases and J dropped 4 bases, with 18 bases sitting between them. This CDR3 has 17 amino acids. CDR1 KGHSH and CDR2 LQKENI come from the germline V gene. The CDR3 DNA follows: TGTGCCAGCTCACCAGCACTAGCAGCGAACTTATACAATGAGCAGTTCTTC. Amino acids: CASSPALAANLYNEQFF.

The chain joins TRBV18 to TRBJ1-1; D is uncertain. The germline V gene encodes CDR1 KGHSH and CDR2 LQKENI. The CDR3 has 15 residues. Trimming left V 6 bases short and J 1 base short, with 15 bases between. CDR3 loop: CASSNRVVENTEAFF. CDR3 coding DNA: TGTGCCAGCTCTAACCGGGTGGTCGAGAACACTGAAGCTTTCTTT.

The chain recombines TRBV27 with TRBJ1-6; 11 nucleotides line up with TRBD1. Germline CDR1 MNHEY, CDR2 SMNVEV (reference sequence). V lost 3 bases, J lost 10 bases, and 17 bases stayed unmatched. CDR3 length equals 19 residues. The CDR3 DNA is TGTGCCAGCAGTTTTACTTCCCTCTGGACAGGGGGCGGGGAGTCACCCCTCCACTTT. Residues: CASSFTSLWTGGGESPLHF.

This clone is a singleton in its sample. The V gene is TRBV7-9, the J gene TRBJ2-2; D call uncertain. Trimming took 8 bases from V and 2 from J, leaving 12 bases between them. This CDR3 has 14 amino acids. The germline V gene has CDR1 SEHNR and CDR2 FQNEAQ (reference sequence). The CDR3 bases are TGTGCCAGCCTTACGACATTCAACACCGGGGAGCTGTTTTTT. This codes for CASLTTFNTGELFF. The whole variable domain, filled in from reference TRBV7-9 and TRBJ2-2, reads DTGVSQNPRHKITKRGQNVTFRCDPISEHNRLYWYRQTLGQGPEFLTYFQNEAQLEKSRLLSDRFSAERPKGSFSTLEIQRTEQGDSAMYLCASLTTFNTGELFFGEGSRLTVL.

The chain uses TRBV19 and TRBJ1-2; possibly TRBD1 for D (6 bases). Per germline, CDR1 LNHDA and CDR2 SQIVND (reference sequence). The V end was cut by 4 bases, the J end by 7 bases, with 25 bases between. The CDR3 contains 17 residues. CDR3 loop: CASSKPTNRAFLAGYTF. In DNA form, the CDR3 reads TGTGCCAGTAGTAAACCTACTAACAGGGCGTTCCTAGCTGGCTACACCTTC.

V gene TRBV24-1 combines with J gene TRBJ1-3; 8 bases align to TRBD1. This CDR3 region has 18 residues. Germline V gene sequence: CDR1 KGHDR, CDR2 SFDVKD. Trimming cost V 8 bases and J 1 base; bases outside gene matches: 15. CDR3 sequence (DNA): TGTGCCACCACCCTAATCAGGGGGCGATGGAGTTCTGGAAACACCATATATTTT. Amino acids: CATTLIRGRWSSGNTIYF.

The V call is TRBV7-2, the J call TRBJ1-3; D uncertain. V dropped 4 bases and J dropped 7 bases, with 17 bases sitting between them. Germline CDR1 SGHTA, CDR2 FQGNSA. CDR3 length equals 15 residues. Here the CDR3 reads CASSSPGVGYNTIYF. The CDR3 DNA reads TGTGCCAGCAGCTCCCCCGGGGTCGGGTATAACACCATATATTTT.

This chain joins TRBV30 and TRBJ1-2, with D possibly being TRBD1 (6 bases). V dropped 0 bases and J dropped 4 bases, with 15 bases sitting between them. Looked up from germline, CDR1 is GTSNPN and CDR2 is SVGIG (reference sequence). This CDR3 region has 15 residues. This CDR3 is CAWSVYGGRSYGYTF. CDR3 nucleotides: TGTGCCTGGAGTGTTTACGGGGGCCGGAGCTATGGCTACACCTTC.

The CDR3 DNA reads as TGTGCCAGTAGTGGATCCTATGGGGACTATGGCTACACCTTC. It codes for CASSGSYGDYGYTF. This sequence joins TRBV19 and TRBJ1-2; no definite D call. The V gene lost 5 bases and the J gene lost 3 bases, with 13 bases spanning the gap. The CDR3 runs 14 residues. The germline V gene has CDR1 LNHDA and CDR2 SQIVND (reference sequence). Full variable domain (rest looked up from reference TRBV19 and TRBJ1-2): DGGITQSPKYLFRKEGQNVTLSCEQNLNHDAMYWYRQDPGQGLRLIYYSQIVNDFQKGDIAEGYSVSREKKESFPLTVTSAQKNPTAFYLCASSGSYGDYGYTFGSGTRLTVV.